This T cell receptor (beta chain) was obtained from a study of shared clonotypes between healthy human individuals. Overall study context: Per-donor plates numbered three CD4 naive, three CD4 memory, two CD8 naive and one CD8 memory. Study-level results: Although depth was large, rarefaction showed that sequencing of the sorted subsets was incomplete.

With 4 bases removed from V and 9 bases from J, the gap between germline ends came to 13 bases. The V gene's germline CDR1 is GTSNPN and CDR2 SVGIG (reference sequence). The length of the CDR3 is 11 residues. Repertoires were generated with immunoSEQ multiplex PCR, while TCRdb's copy carries only in-frame clones and drops some. The sample carries approximately 2,000,000 clones, less than 95% recorded once. With respect to this clone: The antigen remains unidentified.

Donors were healthy HIV-negative adults without recently reported acute infections or vaccinations. Adult Caucasians living in Nashville, Tennessee made up all of the donors. The chain recombines TRBV30 with TRBJ2-7, with a possible D match to TRBD1 (5 bases). The TCR sequence derives from a man aged 18-30 years in good health. Some clones in this sample may be carry-over from other donors' samples. The sample was naive CD4+ T cells from PBMCs. Subset of the sample: CD45RA+ positively selected. Here the CDR3 reads CAWNTGRGQYF. The CDR3, as DNA: TGTGCCTGGAATACAGGAAGAGGGCAGTACTTC.